What follows is one T cell receptor (beta chain) and its context. Its antigen remains unidentified. No base quality information exists; no much larger clone differs at one position. The sample originates from a study of PD-L1 blockade in urothelial cancer (dated by TCRdb to the late 2010s). Describing the broader study: Therapy was started in 2014 for all patients, and atezolizumab 1,200 mg was administered intravenously every 3 weeks. Twenty-five of 29 patients were identified as males with urothelial cancer of bladder origin, and a prior smoking history was reported by 18 of 29 patients. Patients had an ECOG performance status of 0 or 1 and had received between 0 and 3 prior chemotherapy regimens. Blood samples were analyzed at 3 weeks after treatment start (second dose) and at 6 weeks after treatment start. Blood samples gave a median of approximately 150,000 T cells and 83,000 or so unique TCRs, with a median clonality of 0.080. An exploratory multi-omic analysis was conducted of the somatic, immune and clinical correlates of response to PD-L1 blockade with atezolizumab in urothelial cancer. TCR sequencing covered pretreatment tumor samples and matched, serially collected peripheral blood taken before and after atezolizumab treatment. Durable clinical benefit was defined as a progression-free survival longer than 6 months, and TCR features were additionally tested against progression-free survival and overall survival. In the same patients, pretreatment tumors underwent whole exome sequencing and RNA sequencing in addition to TCR sequencing. Durable clinical benefit was achieved by nine patients but not by the remaining 20. Around 30 patients had pretreatment blood TCR-seq, around 25 had at least one posttreatment blood collection, and around 25 had tumor TCR-seq.

What the study reported, not specific to this receptor: Because the sample size was small (n = 29) and many of the analyses were exploratory, the results are meant to be hypothesis-generating. At 3 weeks after the start of treatment, tumor-associated TCR clones in peripheral blood had expanded more in patients with durable benefit (n of about 20, p = 0.022). Improved progression-free and overall survival was associated with having pretreatment peripheral blood TCR clonality below the median.

Deletion took 1 base off V and 6 bases off J, with a span of 12 bases between the germline ends. CDR1 and CDR2, per the germline V gene, are KGHSY and FQNENV. The CDR3 has 14 amino acids, counting the end cysteine and phenylalanine. The read is trimmed to its CDR3 DNA, 42 bases read in frame from base 1. Each PCR received spiked-in synthetic TCR analog templates so that absolute template abundance could be estimated from read counts. The immunoSEQ assay was used to amplify TCRbeta CDR3 regions from genomic DNA with bias-controlled V and J gene primers. Sequencing of rearranged TCRbeta segments was performed at approximately 20X coverage. As for the original processing: Sequencing errors were corrected by clustering, and CDR3s were annotated against IMGT so that V, D and J genes could be assigned. Only productive TCRbeta rearrangements were used in downstream analyses, excluding out-of-frame or stop-codon sequences. To compute clonality, Shannon entropy was normalized by the log of the number of unique productive sequences and then subtracted from one. Clones differing between time points or between blood and tumor were identified by Fisher's exact test with Benjamini-Hochberg correction at adjusted p below 0.01. Here the immuneACCESS table is served through TCRdb, limited to in-frame sequences with V and J called. Missing clones are a known gap in these copies; in checked studies unresolved V genes cover under half, and the rest lacks a known reason. That table is the source of V, J and clone size, and D and trimming were worked out from the DNA. A total of about 80,000 clones appear in this sample, about 90% of them only once. The top ten clones comprise roughly 5.7% of the sample.

The cohort included 25 to 35 patients with locally advanced or metastatic urothelial carcinoma who were treated at Memorial Sloan Kettering on a trial protocol. Peripheral blood mononuclear cells were collected pretreatment and during treatment, with between 1 and 8 total time points per patient. The Qiagen DNeasy Blood extraction kit was used to purify genomic DNA from total PBMCs and tumor samples. Collected pretreatment and during treatment, PBMCs were isolated and stored as previously described. Sequencing was performed on PBMCs, taken around atezolizumab (anti-PD-L1) treatment. The rearranged chain carries TRBV16 and TRBJ1-1; possibly the D gene is TRBD1, per 6 matching bases. This clonotype was sampled from a woman in her 70s with urothelial cancer. At the DNA level, the sequence is TGTGCCAGCAGCCAATTTCACAGGGATGCTGAAGCTTTCTTT. Its amino acids are CASSQFHRDAEAFF.